The 3 T cell receptor beta chains reported below all come from one sample, sequenced in a study of blood T cell repertoires in COVID-19. Method: immunoSEQ multiplex PCR; TCRdb's copy keeps in-frame clones and lacks some. The sample records some 120,000 clones, about four fifths being singletons. The sample taken for sequencing was peripheral blood. The receptors shown here come from a woman aged 25 to 45 who had recovered from COVID-19.

Written as DNA, the CDR3 is TGTGCCAGTAGACCCCAGCGGGACAAGTCTTATGGCTACACCTTC. This translates into CASRPQRDKSYGYTF. This chain connects TRBV19 to TRBJ1-2, with TRBD1 as a possible D gene (6 bases). From germline, CDR1 is LNHDA and CDR2 SQIVND (reference sequence). CDR3 length: 15 amino acids. With 6 bases removed from V and 5 bases from J, the gap between germline ends came to 19 bases.

The gene calls are TRBV12-3 or TRBV12-4 and TRBJ1-2; 9 bases line up with TRBD1. CDR3 size: 13 residues. After removal of 6 bases from V and 6 bases from J, the junction contained 5 bases not matched to a gene. The CDR3 region is CASRADRGNGYTF. As DNA, the CDR3 is TGTGCCAGCAGAGCGGACAGGGGAAATGGCTACACCTTC.

This chain links TRBV30 with TRBJ1-1; 7 bases map to TRBD1. The CDR3 covers 14 residues. The junction had 7 bases not matched to a gene; V was cut back by 6 bases and J by 0 bases. CDR1 is GTSNPN, CDR2 SVGIG, per germline (reference sequence). CDR3 in DNA: TGTGCCTGTGACAGGGCTTATTTGAACACTGAAGCTTTCTTT. This sequence encodes CACDRAYLNTEAFF.